Listed below are T cell receptor beta chains from one sample, sequenced in a study of T cells in Graves' hyperthyroidism and ophthalmopathy. TCRdb called the multiplex PCR reads again in MiXCR, with one record for every CDR3 protein. Found here are 500,000 to 750,000 distinct CDR3 sequences, 15% to 19% of them singletons; the top ten hold under 8%. The sequencing sample was made of blood. These receptors all stem from a woman aged 25 to 39 with Graves' hyperthyroidism. The CDR3 runs from the conserved cysteine through the conserved F or W. The D gene is left open where the match is weak. Clone size appears in some rows only: once, few, many, or a class for an expanded clone.

TRBD1 | TRBJ1-5 | . | TRBV4-1 | CASSRGTGGTSNQPQHF | TGCGCCAGCAGCCGAGGAACAGGGGGCACGAGCAATCAGCCCCAGCATTTT
TRBD2 | TRBJ2-1 | . | TRBV2 | CARGMSSGSSHEQFF | TGTGCCAGGGGAATGTCTAGCGGGAGTAGCCATGAGCAGTTCTTC
TRBD1 | TRBJ2-7 | many | TRBV28 | CASRRTGPPYEQYF | TGTGCCAGCAGGAGGACAGGACCGCCCTACGAGCAGTACTTC
TRBD2 | TRBJ2-7 | . | TRBV7-2 | CASSLVLAGDPYEQYF | TGTGCCAGCAGCTTAGTGCTAGCGGGAGACCCTTACGAGCAGTACTTC
. | TRBJ1-2 | few | TRBV12-3/TRBV12-4 | CASSISEGLYGYTF | TGTGCCAGCAGTATTTCGGAGGGCCTCTATGGCTACACCTTC
. | TRBJ2-1 | few | TRBV6-1 | CASILNNEQFF | TGTGCCAGCATCTTAAACAATGAGCAGTTCTTC
. | TRBJ1-3 | . | TRBV6-1 | CASSHRPNQAGNTIYF | TGTGCCAGCAGTCACCGACCCAATCAGGCTGGAAACACCATATATTTT
TRBD2 | TRBJ2-7 | many | TRBV27 | CASSPTSGSSYEQYF | TGTGCCAGCAGTCCCACTAGCGGCAGCTCCTACGAGCAGTACTTC
TRBD2 | TRBJ2-5 | many | TRBV18 | CASSPLAGNQETQYF | TGTGCCAGCTCACCACTAGCGGGGAACCAAGAGACCCAGTACTTC
. | TRBJ2-3 | few | TRBV30 | CAWRLGDHTGADTQYF | TGTGCCTGGCGGCTTGGGGACCACACTGGGGCAGATACGCAGTATTTT
. | TRBJ1-1 | many | TRBV6-1 | CASRRNGISMAVAFF | TGTGCCAGCAGGAGGAACGGCATATCAATGGCTGTAGCTTTCTTT
. | TRBJ1-2 | once | TRBV6-9 | CASSYDPTGYYGYTF | TGTGCCAGCAGTTACGATCCGACCGGGTATTATGGCTACACCTTC
TRBD1 | TRBJ2-2 | . | TRBV5-1 | CASSLDPQGTNTGELFF | TGCGCCAGCAGCTTAGACCCACAGGGGACCAACACCGGGGAGCTGTTTTTT
. | TRBJ2-2 | . | TRBV4-3 | CASSQDSTGSGTGELFF | TGCGCCAGCAGCCAAGATTCGACAGGCTCTGGCACCGGGGAGCTGTTTTTT
TRBD2 | TRBJ2-7 | . | TRBV4-1 | CASSQGGATSGISYEQYF | TGCGCCAGCAGCCAAGGGGGTGCGACTAGCGGGATTTCCTACGAGCAGTACTTC
TRBD1 | TRBJ1-4 | . | TRBV20-1 | CSAWTGEWARNEKLFF | TGCAGTGCTTGGACAGGGGAATGGGCCCGTAATGAAAAACTGTTTTTT